The sequence of this T cell receptor beta chain was determined in a study of blood T cell repertoires in COVID-19 (TCRdb year 2020). Regarding the complete study: The collaborator samples originated in the United States, Italy and Spain and spanned the acute and convalescent phases of COVID-19. The material from the prospective study consisted of cDNA or gDNA derived from T cells, B-cell-depleted T cells, or PBMCs. Deeply sampled blood TCRbeta repertoires from subjects exposed to, actively infected with, or recovered from COVID-19 were included in the dataset. The repertoires were released in a freely available public database meant as a resource for research on the immune response to SARS-CoV-2. Samples were obtained from the ongoing ImmuneRACE study (first 160 participants) and from 1,254 subjects provided by 6 global collaborators. Sample metadata almost always included a de-identified subject ID, COVID-19 status, age in years and sex. HLA class I and class II types, where available, came from metadata supplied by the sample provider rather than from assay-based typing.

The germline V gene (reference sequence) supplies CDR1 DFQATT and CDR2 SNEGSKA. V and J are trimmed by 3 bases and 2 bases, and the gene matches miss 10 bases of the junction. The cysteine opens and the phenylalanine closes a CDR3 of 17 amino acids. CDR3 DNA is the only sequence kept; it has 51 bases, read in frame from the first base. Collaborating institutions collected whole blood in K2EDTA tubes following their own protocols. For TCRbeta analysis, collaborators shipped samples in one of three forms: frozen whole blood, isolated PBMCs, or DNA extracted from either of those sample types. Here is what the overall study found, with its caveats: Clinical and demographic metadata were provided uncurated, with the amount varying by source and participant.

This clone has a handful of counts. Its binding antigen is unknown. Base qualities are not at hand, and no much larger clone is one base apart. The immunoSEQ Assay, a bias-controlled multiplex PCR, was used to amplify TCRbeta CDR3 regions from genomic DNA. The authors processed their data as follows. The number of nucleated cells in each sample was estimated by amplification of reference gene primers within the assay. Sequence reads were collapsed and filtered to measure the absolute abundance of every unique TCRbeta CDR3 rearrangement. Productive Simpson clonality was computed per sample as the square root of Simpson's diversity index over productive rearrangements. TCRdb holds this immuneACCESS table with in-frame rearrangements only. Some clones are missing; in checked studies, unresolved V genes explain under half, and the rest has no known cause. V and J calls and clone size are as listed in that table; D and trimming were resolved from the DNA. This sample comprises more than 30,000 clones, about 85% of them detected only once. About 26% of the sample rests with the top ten.

Input material: peripheral blood. The chain is made from TRBV20-1 and TRBJ2-5, with 12 middle bases fitting TRBD2. The TCR originated in an elderly woman with active or convalescent COVID-19. The CDR3 is CSASSRLAGVQQETQYF. The nucleotide sequence reads as follows: TGCAGTGCTAGTAGTCGACTAGCGGGGGTTCAACAAGAGACCCAGTACTTC.